This T cell receptor beta chain was captured by sequencing in a study of blood T cell repertoires in COVID-19. About the study: The study drew acute and convalescent COVID-19 samples from the United States, Italy and Spain. Sample material is recorded as cDNA or gDNA derived from T cells, B-cell-depleted T cells, or PBMCs.

The V gene's germline CDR1 is LGHDT and CDR2 YNNKEL (reference sequence). V lost 1 base to trimming and J lost 1 base; unmatched junction nucleotides: 5. CDR3 length: 18 residues. Original analysis: How many nucleated cells were present was estimated from reference gene primer amplification. The data were produced by immunoSEQ multiplex PCR, yet TCRdb's version contains in-frame clones alone and is incomplete. That table supplies the V and J calls and clone size; D and trimming were determined from the DNA. The sample lists hundreds of thousands of clones, 86% occurring once. This sequence was found in a woman aged 30 to 39 with active or convalescent COVID-19. Sequenced sample: peripheral blood. This rearrangement joins TRBV3-1 (or the pseudogene TRBV3-2) to TRBJ2-2; 11 nucleotides line up with TRBD1. The CDR3: CASSQGTGGLLNTGELFF. The CDR3 region has the DNA TGTGCCAGCAGCCAAGGGACAGGGGGCCTTTTGAACACCGGGGAGCTGTTTTTT.